This T cell receptor (beta chain) was identified during a study of early T cells in non-severe SARS-CoV-2 infection. Study in general: The authors sequenced bulk RNA from unsorted whole blood, leaving chains unpaired. Points from the study as a whole: In VDJdb matching, anti-spike CD8 responses were favored while private and CD4 specificities went missing.

With regard to this clonotype: What it recognizes is unknown.

The CDR3 contains 19 residues. Per germline, CDR1 MGHDK and CDR2 SYGVNS. The ends were cut back, 1 base at V and 0 bases at J, with 18 bases in the middle. Individual cDNA molecules carried attached unique molecular identifiers. TCRdb re-derived calls from the 5' RACE reads in MiXCR, one entry per CDR3 protein. Here the sample spans 90,000 to 130,000 distinct CDR3 sequences, over 9.5% being singletons. The rearrangement links TRBV25-1 to TRBJ2-2; D possibly corresponds to TRBD1 (7 bases). Sample: whole blood, taken at baseline. The sequence was obtained from an adult who was a healthcare worker with PCR-confirmed SARS-CoV-2 infection or an uninfected control (not recorded which). DNA of the CDR3: TGTGCCAGCAGTGAATGGAGTGTAGGGGGCGGGACGAACACCGGGGAGCTGTTTTTT. Its protein is CASSEWSVGGGTNTGELFF.